The 5 T cell receptor beta chains below were found in one sample sequenced in a study of technical replicates of blood from a few donors. Produced via immunoSEQ multiplex PCR; TCRdb's table is partial and in-frame only. The sample contains about 70,000 clones, 95% to 98% of which appear only once. The sample taken for sequencing was T cells isolated from PBMCs. The receptors derive from a human donor in good health.

This chain joins TRBV29-1 and TRBJ1-2; D call uncertain. The germline V gene has CDR1 SQVTM and CDR2 ANQGSEA. V was cut by 0 bases and J by 2 bases, with 4 bases left in between. The CDR3 loop spans 12 amino acids. Here the CDR3 reads CSVEERNYGYTF. The CDR3 DNA reads TGCAGCGTTGAAGAGCGGAACTATGGCTACACCTTC.

The chain has TRBV6-1 and TRBJ2-1; TRBD2 agrees at 9 bases. CDR1 MNHNS and CDR2 SASEGT come from the germline V gene. The CDR3 sequence is 16 residues long. The junction had 9 bases not matched to a gene; V was cut back by 2 bases and J by 7 bases. The CDR3 spells CASSELGLASRNEQFF. As DNA, the CDR3 is TGTGCCAGCAGTGAATTGGGACTAGCATCCAGGAATGAGCAGTTCTTC.

V gene TRBV7-3 combines with J gene TRBJ1-2; unclear D gene. CDR1 and CDR2 from the germline V gene are SGHTA and FQGTGA. CDR3 size: 15 residues. V gave up 0 bases and J gave up 6 bases, with 14 bases separating them. For the CDR3, the DNA is TGTGCCAGCAGCTTAACCCCCGGGAGGGAAGATGGCTACACCTTC. Amino acid sequence: CASSLTPGREDGYTF.

The chain couples TRBV11-2 to TRBJ2-7; D perhaps matches TRBD2 (5 bases). This CDR3 has 17 residues. With 3 bases removed from V and 3 bases from J, the gap between germline ends came to 21 bases. CDR1 is SGHAT and CDR2 is FQNNGV in the germline V gene. The CDR3 nucleotides are TGTGCCAGCAGCTTTATTAGAGGGAAACCCCCTAACTACGAGCAGTACTTC. Amino acid sequence: CASSFIRGKPPNYEQYF.

This chain joins TRBV9 and TRBJ2-1; TRBD2 aligns across 8 bases. CDR1 and CDR2 from the germline V gene are SGDLS and YYNGEE. V shed 2 bases, J shed 8 bases, and the junction held 0 bases outside the gene matches. CDR3 size: 12 residues. The DNA of the CDR3 is TGTGCCAGCAGCGTGACTAGCGATGAGCAGTTCTTC. It yields the protein CASSVTSDEQFF.